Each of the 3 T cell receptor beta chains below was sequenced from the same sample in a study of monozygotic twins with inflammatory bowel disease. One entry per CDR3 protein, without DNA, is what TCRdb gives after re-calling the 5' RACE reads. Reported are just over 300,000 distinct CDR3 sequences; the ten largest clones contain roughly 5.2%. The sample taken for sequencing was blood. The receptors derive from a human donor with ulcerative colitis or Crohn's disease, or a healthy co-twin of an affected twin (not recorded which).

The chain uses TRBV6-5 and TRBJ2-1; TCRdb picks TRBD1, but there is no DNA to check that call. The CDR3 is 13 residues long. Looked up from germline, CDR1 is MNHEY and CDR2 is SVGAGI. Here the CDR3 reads CASSYGTGTEQFF.

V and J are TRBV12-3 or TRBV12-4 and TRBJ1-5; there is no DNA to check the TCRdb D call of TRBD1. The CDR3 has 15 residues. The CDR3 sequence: CASKPGTGANQPQHF.

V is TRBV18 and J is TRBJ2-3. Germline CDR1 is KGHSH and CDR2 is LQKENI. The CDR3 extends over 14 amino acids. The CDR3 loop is CASSPPGSSDTQYF.